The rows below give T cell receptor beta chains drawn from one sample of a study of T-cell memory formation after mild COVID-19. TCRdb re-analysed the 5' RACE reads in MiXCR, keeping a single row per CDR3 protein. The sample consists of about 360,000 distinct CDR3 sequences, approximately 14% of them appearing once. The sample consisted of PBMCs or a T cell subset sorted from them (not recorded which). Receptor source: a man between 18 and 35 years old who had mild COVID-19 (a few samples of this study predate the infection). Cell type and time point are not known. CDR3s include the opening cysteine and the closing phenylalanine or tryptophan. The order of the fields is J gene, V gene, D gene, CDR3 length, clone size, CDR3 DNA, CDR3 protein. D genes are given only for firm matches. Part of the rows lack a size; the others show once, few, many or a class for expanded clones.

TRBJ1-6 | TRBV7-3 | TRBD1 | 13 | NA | TGTGCCAGCGGGGGGACAGGGGATTCACCCCTCCACTTT | CASGGTGDSPLHF
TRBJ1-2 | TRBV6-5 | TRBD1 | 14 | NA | TGTGCCAGCAGTTATCTCCGACAGGGAGATGGCTACACCTTC | CASSYLRQGDGYTF
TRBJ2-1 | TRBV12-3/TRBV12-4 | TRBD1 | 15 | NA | TGTGCCAGCAGCTCCCCCCGGGACAGGGGCAATGAGCAGTTCTTC | CASSSPRDRGNEQFF
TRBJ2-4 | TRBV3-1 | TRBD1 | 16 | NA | TGTGCCAGCAGCCCGAATAGACAGGGGGGTGGAGACATTCAGTACTTC | CASSPNRQGGGDIQYF
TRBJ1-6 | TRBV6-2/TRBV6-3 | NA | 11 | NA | TGTGCCAGCAGTCAGTCGTCACCCCTCCACTTT | CASSQSSPLHF
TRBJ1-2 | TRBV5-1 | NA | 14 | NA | TGCGCCAGCAGCTTGACTGATCCCCCCCGGGGCTACACCTTC | CASSLTDPPRGYTF
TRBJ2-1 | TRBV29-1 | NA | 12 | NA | TGCAGCGTTTCCCAGTACGGGAATGAGCAGTTCTTC | CSVSQYGNEQFF
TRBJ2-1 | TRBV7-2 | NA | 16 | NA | TGTGCCAGCAGCTTCATGCGTACGGACTGGAACAATGAGCAGTTCTTC | CASSFMRTDWNNEQFF
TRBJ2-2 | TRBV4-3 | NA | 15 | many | TGCGCCAGCAGCCAAGGACCGACGAACACCGGGGAGCTGTTTTTT | CASSQGPTNTGELFF
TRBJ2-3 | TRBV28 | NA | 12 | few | TGTGCCATTGGACCCCGCACAGATACGCAGTATTTT | CAIGPRTDTQYF
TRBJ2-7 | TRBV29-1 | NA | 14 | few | TGCAGCGTTGGGGGTAACAAGAGCTCCTACGAGCAGTACTTC | CSVGGNKSSYEQYF
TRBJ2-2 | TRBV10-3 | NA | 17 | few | TGTGCCATCAGGCCCGCTGCAGGGGATGCGAACACCGGGGAGCTGTTTTTT | CAIRPAAGDANTGELFF
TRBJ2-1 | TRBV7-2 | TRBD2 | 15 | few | TGTGCCAGCAGCCCTACTAGCGGGGGGGCCGATGAGCAGTTCTTC | CASSPTSGGADEQFF
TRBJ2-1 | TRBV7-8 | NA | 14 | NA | TGTGCCAGCAGCTTACTGAATAGGGACAATGAGCAGTTCTTC | CASSLLNRDNEQFF
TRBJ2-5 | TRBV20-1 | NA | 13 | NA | TGCAGTGCACGGCGGACAGCAAAAGAGACCCAGTACTTC | CSARRTAKETQYF
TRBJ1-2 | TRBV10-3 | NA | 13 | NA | TGTGCCATCAGTGCCCCCGCCCTCGGCGGCTACACCTTC | CAISAPALGGYTF
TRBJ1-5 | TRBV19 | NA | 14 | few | TGTGCCAGTAGTATACAGGGACGCGGTCAGCCCCAGCATTTT | CASSIQGRGQPQHF
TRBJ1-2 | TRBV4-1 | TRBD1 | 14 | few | TGCGCCAGCAGCCAAGATTTCGCAGGGGGAGGCTACACCTTC | CASSQDFAGGGYTF
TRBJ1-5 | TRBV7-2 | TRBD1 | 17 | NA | TGTGCCAGCAGCCTCGGTCCCGGGACAGGGAGCAATCAGCCCCAGCATTTT | CASSLGPGTGSNQPQHF
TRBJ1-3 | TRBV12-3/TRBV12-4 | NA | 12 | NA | TGTGCCAGTGAGAGCTCTGGAAACACCATATATTTT | CASESSGNTIYF
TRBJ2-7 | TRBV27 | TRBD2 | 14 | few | TGTGCCAGCAGTTTGCGAGCGGGGGGCCACGAGCAGTACTTC | CASSLRAGGHEQYF
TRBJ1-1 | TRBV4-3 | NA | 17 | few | TGCGCCAGCAGCCAAGAGGCTGCGAGAAGAGGGCAAGCTGAAGCTTTCTTT | CASSQEAARRGQAEAFF
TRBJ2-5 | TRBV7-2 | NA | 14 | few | TGTGCCAGCAGCTTCTTTGTTGGTGGAGAGACCCAGTACTTC | CASSFFVGGETQYF
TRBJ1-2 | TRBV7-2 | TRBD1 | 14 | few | TGTGCCAGCAGTTCAGACAGGGGAAGAGTCGGCTACACCTTC | CASSSDRGRVGYTF
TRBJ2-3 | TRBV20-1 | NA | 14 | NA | TGCAGTGCTAGAGTCGGGGGGCTGACAGATACGCAGTATTTT | CSARVGGLTDTQYF
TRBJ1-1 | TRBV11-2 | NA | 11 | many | TGTGCCAGCAGCTTAGTCACTGAAGCTTTCTTT | CASSLVTEAFF
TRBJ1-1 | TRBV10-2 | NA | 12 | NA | TGCGCCAGCATGGAAGGGGTCACTGAAGCTTTCTTT | CASMEGVTEAFF
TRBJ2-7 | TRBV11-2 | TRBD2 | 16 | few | TGTGCCAGCAGCTCATTGACTAGCGGGGGGGCCTACGAGCAGTACTTC | CASSSLTSGGAYEQYF
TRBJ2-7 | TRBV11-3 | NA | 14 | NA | TGTGCCAGCAGCTCTGGGTTTGGGGCCCCCGAGCAGTACTTC | CASSSGFGAPEQYF
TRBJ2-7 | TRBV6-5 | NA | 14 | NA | TGTGCCAGCAGTTACTCCCCTACCAACTACGAGCAGTACTTC | CASSYSPTNYEQYF
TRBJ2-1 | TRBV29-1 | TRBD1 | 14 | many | TGCAGCGTTCCCCCGGGACAGGGCTACAATGAGCAGTTCTTC | CSVPPGQGYNEQFF
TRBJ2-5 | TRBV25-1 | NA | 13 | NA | TGTGCCAGCAGTGAAACTTACCAAGAGACCCAGTACTTC | CASSETYQETQYF
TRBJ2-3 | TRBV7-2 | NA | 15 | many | TGTGCCAGCAGCTTAATGGCGCAGGGTCCAGATACGCAGTATTTT | CASSLMAQGPDTQYF
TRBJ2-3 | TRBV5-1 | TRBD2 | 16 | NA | TGCGCCAGCAGCTCCTTCCGGGGGGGTAGCTCAGATACGCAGTATTTT | CASSSFRGGSSDTQYF